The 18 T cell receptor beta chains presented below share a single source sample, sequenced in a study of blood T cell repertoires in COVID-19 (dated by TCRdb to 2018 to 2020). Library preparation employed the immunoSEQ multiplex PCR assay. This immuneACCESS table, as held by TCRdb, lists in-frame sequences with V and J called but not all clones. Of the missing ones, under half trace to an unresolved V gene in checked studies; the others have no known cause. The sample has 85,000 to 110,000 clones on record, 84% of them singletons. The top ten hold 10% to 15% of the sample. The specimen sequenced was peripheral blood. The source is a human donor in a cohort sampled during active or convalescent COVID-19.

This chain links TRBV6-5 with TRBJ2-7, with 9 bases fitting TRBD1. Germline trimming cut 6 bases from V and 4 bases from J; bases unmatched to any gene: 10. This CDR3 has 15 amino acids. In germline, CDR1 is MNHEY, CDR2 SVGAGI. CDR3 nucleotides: TGTGCCAGCAGCGTGGGGGGGACAGGGATGTACGAGCAGTACTTC. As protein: CASSVGGTGMYEQYF.

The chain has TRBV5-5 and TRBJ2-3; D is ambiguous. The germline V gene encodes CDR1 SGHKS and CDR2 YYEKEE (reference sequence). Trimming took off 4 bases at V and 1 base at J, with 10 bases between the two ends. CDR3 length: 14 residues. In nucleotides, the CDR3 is TGTGCCAGCAGCCCCACGGGTGGCACAGATACGCAGTATTTT. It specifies CASSPTGGTDTQYF.

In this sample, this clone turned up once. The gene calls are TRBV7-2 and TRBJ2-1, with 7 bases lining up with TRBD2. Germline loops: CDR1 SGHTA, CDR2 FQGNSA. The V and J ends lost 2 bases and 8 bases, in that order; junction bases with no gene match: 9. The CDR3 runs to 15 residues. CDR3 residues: CASSLRWGGMDEQFF. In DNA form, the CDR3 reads TGTGCCAGCAGCTTAAGGTGGGGGGGTATGGATGAGCAGTTCTTC. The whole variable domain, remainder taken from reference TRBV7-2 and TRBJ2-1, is GAGVSQSPSNKVTEKGKDVELRCDPISGHTALYWYRQSLGQGLEFLIYFQGNSAPDKSGLPSDRFSAERTGGSVSTLTIQRTQQEDSAVYLCASSLRWGGMDEQFFGPGTRLTVL.

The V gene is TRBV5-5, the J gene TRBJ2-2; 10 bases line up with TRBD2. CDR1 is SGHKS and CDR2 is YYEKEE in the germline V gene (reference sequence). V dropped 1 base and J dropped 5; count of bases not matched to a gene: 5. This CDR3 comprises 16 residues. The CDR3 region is CASSLSVSGRTGELFF. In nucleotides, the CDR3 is TGTGCCAGCAGCTTGTCGGTTAGCGGGAGGACCGGGGAGCTGTTTTTT.

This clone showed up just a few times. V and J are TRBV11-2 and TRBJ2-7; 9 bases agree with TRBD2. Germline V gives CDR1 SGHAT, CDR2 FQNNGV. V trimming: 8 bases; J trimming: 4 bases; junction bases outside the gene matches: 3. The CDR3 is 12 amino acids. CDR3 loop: CASGAGGYEQYF. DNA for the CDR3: TGTGCCAGCGGAGCGGGGGGATACGAGCAGTACTTC.

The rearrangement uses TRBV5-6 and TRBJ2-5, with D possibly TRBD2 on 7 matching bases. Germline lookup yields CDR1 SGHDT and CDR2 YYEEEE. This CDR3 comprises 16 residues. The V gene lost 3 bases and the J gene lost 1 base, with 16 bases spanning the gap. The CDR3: CASSSPRRGAQETQYF. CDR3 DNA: TGTGCCAGCAGCTCACCCCGTCGGGGGGCCCAAGAGACCCAGTACTTC.

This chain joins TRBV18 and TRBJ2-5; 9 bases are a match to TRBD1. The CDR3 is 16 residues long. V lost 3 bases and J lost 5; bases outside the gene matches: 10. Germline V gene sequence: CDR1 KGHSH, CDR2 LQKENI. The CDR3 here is CASSPQTGGVGETQYF. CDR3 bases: TGTGCCAGCTCACCCCAGACAGGGGGAGTAGGTGAGACCCAGTACTTC.

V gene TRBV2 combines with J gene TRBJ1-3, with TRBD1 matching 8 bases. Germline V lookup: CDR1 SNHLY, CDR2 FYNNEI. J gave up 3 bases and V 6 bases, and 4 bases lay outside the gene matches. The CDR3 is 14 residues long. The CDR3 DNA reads TGTGCCAGCAGGGCGACAGGGGTTGGAAACACCATATATTTT. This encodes CASRATGVGNTIYF.

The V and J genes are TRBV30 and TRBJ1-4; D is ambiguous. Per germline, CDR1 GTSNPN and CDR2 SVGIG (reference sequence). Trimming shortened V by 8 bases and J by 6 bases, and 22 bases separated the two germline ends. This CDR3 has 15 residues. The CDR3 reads CAVTKGSIADEKLFF. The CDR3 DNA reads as TGTGCCGTAACTAAAGGTTCTATCGCGGATGAAAAACTGTTTTTT.

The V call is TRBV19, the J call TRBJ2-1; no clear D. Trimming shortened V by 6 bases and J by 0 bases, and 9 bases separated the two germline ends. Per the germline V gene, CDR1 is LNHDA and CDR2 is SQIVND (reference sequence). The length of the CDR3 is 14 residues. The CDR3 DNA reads TGTGCCAGTAGAGTCCTTAGCTCCTACAATGAGCAGTTCTTC. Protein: CASRVLSSYNEQFF.

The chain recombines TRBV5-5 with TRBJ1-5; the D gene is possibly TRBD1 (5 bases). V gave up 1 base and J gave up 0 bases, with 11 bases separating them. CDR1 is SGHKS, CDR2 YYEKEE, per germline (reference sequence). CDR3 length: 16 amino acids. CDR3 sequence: CASSLLSGGSNQPQHF. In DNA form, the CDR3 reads TGTGCCAGCAGCTTGCTCAGCGGGGGTAGCAATCAGCCCCAGCATTTT. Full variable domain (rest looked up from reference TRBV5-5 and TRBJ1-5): DAGVTQSPTHLIKTRGQQVTLRCSPISGHKSVSWYQQVLGQGPQFIFQYYEKEERGRGNFPDRFSARQFPNYSSELNVNALLLGDSALYLCASSLLSGGSNQPQHFGDGTRLSIL.

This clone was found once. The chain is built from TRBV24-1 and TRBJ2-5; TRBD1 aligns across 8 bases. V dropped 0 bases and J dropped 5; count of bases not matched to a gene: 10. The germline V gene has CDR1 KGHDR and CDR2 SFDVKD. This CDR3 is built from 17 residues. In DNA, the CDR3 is TGTGCCACCAGTGATTTGCGGTCCTCGACAGGGGCGGAGACCCAGTACTTC. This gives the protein CATSDLRSSTGAETQYF.

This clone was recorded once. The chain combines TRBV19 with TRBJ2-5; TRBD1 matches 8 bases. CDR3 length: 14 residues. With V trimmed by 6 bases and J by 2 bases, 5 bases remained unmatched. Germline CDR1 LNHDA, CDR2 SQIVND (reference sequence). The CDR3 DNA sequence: TGTGCCAGTAGAGGACAGGGTATGCAAGAGACCCAGTACTTC. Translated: CASRGQGMQETQYF.

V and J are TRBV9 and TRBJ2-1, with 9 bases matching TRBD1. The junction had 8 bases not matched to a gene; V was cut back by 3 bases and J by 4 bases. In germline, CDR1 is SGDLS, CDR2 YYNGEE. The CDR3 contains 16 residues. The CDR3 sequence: CASSADRGEGYNEQFF. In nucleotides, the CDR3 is TGTGCCAGCAGCGCCGACAGGGGGGAAGGGTACAATGAGCAGTTCTTC.

The CDR3 nucleotides read TGTGCCAGTATGACCGCGGTTACCGGAGAGACCCAGTACTTC. Its translation is CASMTAVTGETQYF. The chain employs TRBV19 and TRBJ2-5, with D unresolved. CDR3 length: 14 residues. V was shortened by 7 bases and J by 4 bases, with 16 bases between the two germline ends. CDR1 and CDR2 from the germline V gene are LNHDA and SQIVND (reference sequence).

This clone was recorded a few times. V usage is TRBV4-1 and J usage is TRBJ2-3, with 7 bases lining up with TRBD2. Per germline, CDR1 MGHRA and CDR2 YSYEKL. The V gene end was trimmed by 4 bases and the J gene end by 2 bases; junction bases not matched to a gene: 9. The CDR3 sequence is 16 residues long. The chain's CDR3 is CASSRDYPQVTDTQYF. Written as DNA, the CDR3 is TGCGCCAGCAGCCGGGACTACCCGCAAGTCACAGATACGCAGTATTTT.

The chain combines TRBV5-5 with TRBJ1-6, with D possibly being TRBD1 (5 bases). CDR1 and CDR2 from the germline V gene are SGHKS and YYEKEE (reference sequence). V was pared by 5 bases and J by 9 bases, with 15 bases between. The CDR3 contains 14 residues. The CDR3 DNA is TGTGCCAGCAGTCGGGAGGCAGGGAGTTCACCCCTCCACTTT. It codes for CASSREAGSSPLHF.

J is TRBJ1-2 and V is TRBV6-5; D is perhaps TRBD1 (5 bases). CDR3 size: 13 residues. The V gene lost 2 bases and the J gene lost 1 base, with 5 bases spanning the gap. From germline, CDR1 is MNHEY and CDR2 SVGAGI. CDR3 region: CASSYQGNYGYTF. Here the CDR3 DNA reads TGTGCCAGCAGTTACCAGGGTAACTATGGCTACACCTTC.